Listed below are T cell receptor beta chains from one sample, sequenced in a study of T cells in Graves' hyperthyroidism and ophthalmopathy. TCRdb reprocessed the multiplex PCR reads via MiXCR and lists one record per CDR3 protein. The data show a few hundred thousand distinct CDR3 sequences, around 20% seen once. Sequencing used blood. The receptors come from a man aged 18-30 years with Graves' hyperthyroidism. Both conserved end residues are part of each CDR3. Fields, in order: J gene, clone size, V gene, D gene, CDR3 protein, CDR3 DNA. D genes are given only for firm matches. Some rows mark clone size as missing; the rest say once, few, many or name a class of expanded clone.

>TRBJ2-7|many|TRBV12-3/TRBV12-4|NA
CASSYGDDSYEQYF
TGTGCCAGCAGTTATGGGGACGACTCCTACGAGCAGTACTTC
>TRBJ1-1|many|TRBV28|NA
CASSLIRVFGTEAFF
TGTGCCAGCAGTTTAATCAGGGTCTTCGGCACTGAAGCTTTCTTT
>TRBJ1-2|NA|TRBV20-1|TRBD1
CSAREQGVGGYTF
TGCAGTGCTAGAGAACAGGGGGTGGGCGGCTACACCTTC
>TRBJ1-5|many|TRBV20-1|NA
CSASAKGGNQPQHF
TGCAGTGCTAGCGCAAAGGGTGGCAATCAGCCCCAGCATTTT
>TRBJ1-1|NA|TRBV28|NA
CASSSSTLADTEAFF
TGTGCCAGCAGTTCCTCCACCCTAGCGGACACTGAAGCTTTCTTT
>TRBJ2-7|many|TRBV7-2|TRBD1
CASSLLGRGRYEQYF
TGTGCCAGCAGCTTACTAGGCAGGGGGCGTTACGAGCAGTACTTC
>TRBJ1-2|many|TRBV27|NA
CASSFRQPYSNYGYTF
TGTGCCAGCAGTTTCCGACAGCCCTATTCTAACTATGGCTACACCTTC
>TRBJ1-3|NA|TRBV11-2|NA
CASSLNNGLSGNTIYF
TGTGCCAGCAGCTTAAATAACGGACTATCTGGAAACACCATATATTTT
>TRBJ2-7|many|TRBV20-1|TRBD1
CSARADREIDHFSYEQYF
TGCAGTGCTAGAGCAGACAGGGAAATCGACCATTTCTCCTACGAGCAGTACTTC
>TRBJ2-7|many|TRBV6-1|NA
CASSEARAVSYEQYF
TGTGCCAGCAGTGAAGCTAGGGCAGTCTCCTACGAGCAGTACTTC
>TRBJ2-2|many|TRBV19|NA
CASSISLANTGELFF
TGTGCCAGTAGTATTAGTCTAGCGAACACCGGGGAGCTGTTTTTT
>TRBJ2-7|many|TRBV6-5|NA
CASQASGPNEQYF
TGTGCCAGCCAGGCGAGCGGGCCTAACGAGCAGTACTTC
>TRBJ2-7|NA|TRBV25-1|NA
CASSEGLSYEQYF
TGTGCCAGCAGTGAAGGCTTATCCTACGAGCAGTACTTC
>TRBJ1-2|many|TRBV15|TRBD1
CATSRGTGGEGYGYTF
TGTGCCACCAGCAGAGGGACAGGGGGCGAGGGCTATGGCTACACCTTC
>TRBJ2-5|many|TRBV2|NA
CASSDPRRTSIETQYF
TGTGCCAGCAGTGACCCGCGGCGTACCTCCATAGAGACCCAGTACTTC
>TRBJ1-2|many|TRBV29-1|NA
CSALNPGDYGYTF
TGCAGCGCCCTGAACCCGGGAGACTATGGCTACACCTTC
>TRBJ2-7|many|TRBV7-8|TRBD2
CASSRLAEYEQYF
TGTGCCAGCAGCCGACTAGCAGAGTACGAGCAGTACTTC
>TRBJ1-2|NA|TRBV5-1|NA
CASSFQENYGYTF
TGCGCCAGCAGCTTCCAGGAAAACTATGGCTACACCTTC
>TRBJ1-2|NA|TRBV12-5|NA
CASAPPNNYGYTF
TGTGCTAGTGCCCCTCCGAATAACTATGGCTACACCTTC
>TRBJ1-5|many|TRBV2|NA
CASSPPGSDQPQHF
TGTGCCAGCAGTCCCCCTGGGTCGGATCAGCCCCAGCATTTT
>TRBJ1-2|once|TRBV7-8|NA
CASRKPGTLGGYTF
TGTGCCAGCAGGAAGCCCGGGACACTTGGTGGCTACACCTTC
>TRBJ2-2|NA|TRBV7-8|NA
CASSPSYRELFF
TGTGCCAGCAGCCCCTCATACAGGGAGCTGTTTTTT
>TRBJ2-7|NA|TRBV27|TRBD1
CASSISDRSEQYF
TGTGCCAGTAGTATATCGGACAGGAGCGAGCAGTACTTC
>TRBJ2-2|many|TRBV2|TRBD1
CASSADRVGTGELFF
TGTGCCAGCAGTGCCGACAGGGTGGGGACCGGGGAGCTGTTTTTT
>TRBJ1-6|few|TRBV27|NA
CASKGHDNSPLHF
TGTGCCAGCAAAGGGCATGATAATTCACCCCTCCACTTT
>TRBJ2-2|NA|TRBV2|TRBD2
CASSESPLAGRRVSTGELFF
TGTGCCAGCAGTGAATCCCCCTTAGCGGGGCGGAGAGTTAGCACCGGGGAGCTGTTTTTT
>TRBJ1-2|many|TRBV2|TRBD1
CASSEAPGTGGGYTF
TGTGCCAGCAGTGAAGCGCCCGGGACAGGGGGTGGCTACACCTTC
>TRBJ1-3|few|TRBV6-2/TRBV6-3|NA
CASSLYGSRIF
TGTGCCAGCAGCCTCTATGGCAGCCGAATTTTT
>TRBJ1-1|many|TRBV19|TRBD1
CASKYRGLNTEAFF
TGTGCCAGTAAATACAGGGGATTGAACACTGAAGCTTTCTTT
>TRBJ1-2|many|TRBV9|NA
CASSPPGQGYTF
TGTGCCAGCAGCCCTCCAGGGCAGGGCTACACCTTC
>TRBJ1-2|many|TRBV20-1|NA
CSATREGGAYGYTF
TGCAGTGCTACCCGGGAAGGGGGGGCCTATGGCTACACCTTC
>TRBJ2-3|few|TRBV7-8|NA
CASSRRGGNTDTQYF
TGTGCCAGCAGTCGCAGGGGAGGGAACACAGATACGCAGTATTTT
>TRBJ1-3|many|TRBV12-3/TRBV12-4|NA
CASSPAPPASGNTIYF
TGTGCCAGCAGTCCCGCCCCGCCTGCTTCTGGAAACACCATATATTTT
>TRBJ2-7|many|TRBV6-1|NA
CASIRARRSSYEQYF
TGTGCCAGCATCCGGGCGCGGAGAAGCTCCTACGAGCAGTACTTC
>TRBJ2-2|NA|TRBV7-6|TRBD1
CASSHSGQANTGELFF
TGTGCCAGCAGCCACTCGGGACAGGCGAACACCGGGGAGCTGTTTTTT
>TRBJ2-1|NA|TRBV5-8|NA
CASSLRTREQFF
TGTGCCAGCAGCCTCCGGACCCGTGAGCAGTTCTTC
>TRBJ1-1|many|TRBV19|NA
CASNRGEPGPLGTEAFF
TGTGCCAGTAACCGTGGGGAGCCGGGCCCCCTTGGTACTGAAGCTTTCTTT
>TRBJ1-6|many|TRBV28|NA
CASSSESRSSYNSPLHF
TGTGCCAGCAGTTCCGAATCCAGAAGCTCCTATAATTCACCCCTCCACTTT
>TRBJ2-2|many|TRBV11-2|NA
CASSPRRTPRGTGELFF
TGTGCCAGCAGCCCTAGACGGACGCCCCGAGGCACCGGGGAGCTGTTTTTT
>TRBJ2-7|NA|TRBV27|NA
CASRSGHRAHEQYF
TGTGCCAGCAGGTCGGGACATAGGGCCCACGAGCAGTACTTC
>TRBJ2-5|many|TRBV10-3|TRBD2
CAISLIPSGGLPLWETQYF
TGTGCCATCAGCCTAATTCCTAGCGGGGGCCTACCCCTCTGGGAGACCCAGTACTTC
>TRBJ1-1|many|TRBV7-2|TRBD1
CASSLVQGAAEAFF
TGTGCCAGCAGCTTAGTACAGGGGGCTGCTGAAGCTTTCTTT
>TRBJ1-1|many|TRBV2|NA
CASGKRGQNTEAFF
TGTGCCAGCGGAAAGAGGGGACAGAACACTGAAGCTTTCTTT
>TRBJ2-5|many|TRBV27|NA
CASSHTTRGIVEGETQYF
TGTGCCAGCAGTCACACCACCAGGGGGATAGTGGAGGGAGAGACCCAGTACTTC
>TRBJ2-7|many|TRBV6-1|NA
CASRGWKGRFSYEQYF
TGTGCCAGCAGGGGGTGGAAGGGCCGTTTCTCCTACGAGCAGTACTTC
>TRBJ2-2|many|TRBV12-3/TRBV12-4|NA
CASSLRQATGELFF
TGTGCCAGCAGTTTGAGGCAGGCCACCGGGGAGCTGTTTTTT
>TRBJ1-2|many|TRBV27|TRBD1
CASSPGQGMGGYTF
TGTGCCAGCAGCCCGGGACAGGGTATGGGTGGCTACACCTTC
>TRBJ2-5|many|TRBV28|TRBD1
CASSLWGQGQQETQYF
TGTGCCAGCAGTTTATGGGGACAGGGGCAACAAGAGACCCAGTACTTC
>TRBJ2-5|NA|TRBV7-4|TRBD2
CASSPTDSGRGLQETQYF
TGTGCCAGCAGCCCTACGGATTCGGGGAGGGGACTACAAGAGACCCAGTACTTC
>TRBJ2-7|many|TRBV12-3/TRBV12-4|NA
CASSSDSQSYEQYF
TGTGCCAGCAGTTCGGACAGCCAATCCTACGAGCAGTACTTC